The 6 T cell receptor beta chains reported below all come from one sample, sequenced in a study of post-analysis software for immune sequencing data. Study-wide results and limits: Included in a set of four or five TRBV segments more frequent in patients than controls were TRBV5-6, TRBV5-1 and TRBV20-1.

The library was made from cDNA and included unique molecular identifiers. TCRdb used MiXCR to reprocess the PCR reads, holding one entry per CDR3 protein. The profile shows approximately 250,000 distinct CDR3 sequences, just over 35% of them singletons. These TCRs' antigens remain unknown. Sequenced input: blood. These TCRs come from a girl between 5 and 17 years old with multiple sclerosis.

The chain joins TRBV7-2 to TRBJ2-1; 14 nucleotides align to TRBD2. This CDR3 region has 18 residues. The germline CDR1 and CDR2 sequences are SGHTA and FQGNSA. Losses at the gene ends were 5 bases for V and 0 bases for J; bases not matched to a gene: 6. The DNA of the CDR3 is TGTGCCAGCAGCCTGGGACTAGCGGGAGTTAACTCCTACAATGAGCAGTTCTTC. It translates to CASSLGLAGVNSYNEQFF. Full variable domain (outside the CDR3, taken from reference TRBV7-2 and TRBJ2-1): GAGVSQSPSNKVTEKGKDVELRCDPISGHTALYWYRQSLGQGLEFLIYFQGNSAPDKSGLPSDRFSAERTGGSVSTLTIQRTQQEDSAVYLCASSLGLAGVNSYNEQFFGPGTRLTVL.

CDR3 bases: TGTGCCAGCGGATCCTCCGGGACAGGGGCCTACGAGCAGTACTTC. Translation: CASGSSGTGAYEQYF. The chain has TRBV7-2 and TRBJ2-4; TRBD1 matches at 10 bases. The closer fit of TRBJ2-7 to the DNA end suggests the J call may be wrong. The CDR3 runs to 15 residues. Per the germline V gene, CDR1 is SGHTA and CDR2 is FQGNSA.

In the case of this clonotype: Sequence at one end of the junction differs from germline and may be a read error. This chain joins TRBV10-3 and TRBJ2-3; 8 nucleotides match TRBD2. CDR1 is ENHRY and CDR2 is SYGVKD in the germline V gene. The CDR3 length is 15 residues. CDR3 bases: TGTGTCATCAGCGAGGCCGGGGGGGCAACAGGTACGCAGTATTTT. It encodes CVISEAGGATGTQYF.

V and J are TRBV6-6 and TRBJ1-2; D not resolved. Germline V gene sequence: CDR1 MNHNY, CDR2 SVGAGI (reference sequence). The CDR3 consists of 14 residues. V lost 4 bases to trimming and J lost 8 bases, with 17 bases between them. CDR3 in amino acids: CASSCRTDPGGYTF. Here the CDR3 DNA reads TGTGCCAGCAGTTGCCGCACCGATCCGGGGGGCTACACCTTC.

This CDR3 is CASSSGGATNEKLFF. For the CDR3, the DNA is TGCGCCAGCAGCTCAGGGGGTGCAACTAATGAAAAACTGTTTTTT. The J gene is TRBJ1-4, the V gene TRBV5-1; 7 nucleotides agree with TRBD1. The trim removed 3 bases at V and 0 bases at J, leaving 2 bases unmatched. The CDR3 sequence is 15 residues long. The germline CDR1 and CDR2 sequences are SGHRS and YFSETQ. Complete variable domain (other parts from reference TRBV5-1 and TRBJ1-4): KAGVTQTPRYLIKTRGQQVTLSCSPISGHRSVSWYQQTPGQGLQFLFEYFSETQRNKGNFPGRFSGRQFSNSRSEMNVSTLELGDSALYLCASSSGGATNEKLFFGSGTQLSVL.

This clonotype was counted ten times or more. The chain uses TRBV29-1 and TRBJ1-2, with 7 bases identical to TRBD1. J was trimmed by 3 bases and V by 5 bases; bases with no gene match: 6. CDR1 is SQVTM, CDR2 ANQGSEA, per germline. The CDR3 is 13 amino acids. The DNA of the CDR3 is TGCAGCGTTAACAGGGGATTATACTATGGCTACACCTTC. Its translation is CSVNRGLYYGYTF.